In its sample, the clone carrying this TCR beta chain was seen a few times. Its antigen is not identified. Deletions cut 3 bases from V and 6 bases from J, with 19 bases between. The CDR3 is made up of 16 amino acids. Germline V lookup: CDR1 LGHNA, CDR2 YSLEER. Russia was home to the donors, healthy Caucasian individuals aged about 6 to 90. These data are taken from a study of blood T cells in healthy people across ages. General observations from the study: Per-million-T-cell TCR beta diversity fell roughly linearly with age. Higher diversity and more naive CD4+ cells were features of long-lived donors, compared to aged donors. Diversity figures based on one million T cells were deemed too low.

A second PCR, run for roughly 6 to 11 cycles, used a sample-barcoded 5' primer plus a J-beta primer mix. A single record per CDR3 protein comes from TCRdb applying MiXCR to the 5' RACE reads. The table has some 800,000 distinct CDR3 sequences, under 55% seen once; the top ten hold about 21%. This chain connects TRBV4-3 to TRBJ2-3; D gene uncertain. This TCR was sampled from a man between 60 and 75 years old in good health. The sample taken for sequencing was blood. The DNA for the CDR3 is TGCGCCAGCAGCCAGGCTCGTTCCGGCGGATTCGATACGCAGTATTTT. It specifies CASSQARSGGFDTQYF.